These 26 T cell receptor beta chains originate from one sample sequenced in a study of CD8 T cells in Susac syndrome. Random hexamers were used to reverse transcribe an amount of about 0.45 to 1 ug RNA. One entry per CDR3 protein results from TCRdb running MiXCR on the immunoSEQ multiplex PCR reads. The table includes roughly 130,000 distinct CDR3 sequences, 90% to 95% detected once. The sequenced sample was CD4+ T cells from PBMCs. Receptors originate from a human donor in good health.

The chain has TRBV27 and TRBJ2-5; tentatively, D is TRBD1 or TRBD2 (6 bases each). V was shortened by 2 bases and J by 4 bases, with 17 bases between the two germline ends. The CDR3 has 16 residues. The germline V gene encodes CDR1 MNHEY and CDR2 SMNVEV (reference sequence). The CDR3 sequence is CASSLGERPGAETQYF. The DNA for the CDR3 is TGTGCCAGCAGTTTAGGAGAGCGGCCGGGGGCAGAGACCCAGTACTTC.

V and J are TRBV21-1 and TRBJ1-2; the D call TRBD1 from the table was never checked on the DNA. TRBV21-1 constitutes a pseudogene. This CDR3 is 13 amino acids long. This CDR3 reads CASTSGENYGYTF. The CDR3 bases are TGTGCCAGCACCTCGGGGGAAAACTATGGCTACACCTTC.

This chain connects TRBV12-3 or TRBV12-4 to TRBJ1-5; 9 bases fit TRBD1. The CDR3 consists of 14 residues. V dropped 7 bases and J dropped 6; count of bases not matched to a gene: 7. CDR3 sequence reads: CASTETGGGQPQHF. CDR3 nucleotides: TGTGCCAGCACAGAAACAGGGGGCGGTCAGCCCCAGCATTTT.

The chain recombines TRBV10-3 with TRBJ2-7, with 10 bases matching TRBD1. The CDR3 is made up of 13 amino acids. CDR1 and CDR2 (germline): ENHRY, SYGVKD. The trim removed 9 bases at V and 5 bases at J, leaving 7 bases unmatched. The CDR3 coding sequence is TGTGCCATAGGGAGGACAGGGGGGAACGAGCAGTACTTC. This codes for CAIGRTGGNEQYF.

CDR3 region: CASKRTSAVYEQFF. The DNA for the CDR3 is TGTGCCAGCAAAAGGACTAGCGCTGTCTATGAGCAGTTCTTC. The chain combines TRBV28 with TRBJ2-1; TRBD2 agrees at 9 bases. This CDR3 has 14 amino acids. CDR1 MDHEN and CDR2 SYDVKM come from the germline V gene. V dropped 7 bases and J dropped 8; count of bases not matched to a gene: 9. Based on the CDR3 plus reference TRBV28 and TRBJ2-1, the full variable domain is DVKVTQSSRYLVKRTGEKVFLECVQDMDHENMFWYRQDPGLGLRLIYFSYDVKMKEKGDIPEGYSVSREKKERFSLILESASTNQTSMYLCASKRTSAVYEQFFGPGTRLTVL.

V is TRBV5-4 and J is TRBJ2-6, with 11 nucleotides matching TRBD1. This CDR3 has 18 amino acids. Trimming at V came to 4 bases and at J to 3 bases, leaving 9 bases not matched to a gene. CDR1 SGHNT and CDR2 YYREEE come from the germline V gene (reference sequence). The CDR3 reads CASSPPGQGVSGANVLTF. CDR3 nucleotides: TGTGCCAGCAGCCCCCCGGGACAGGGGGTAAGTGGGGCCAACGTCCTGACTTTC.

The gene calls are TRBV6-2 or TRBV6-3 and TRBJ2-7; no reliable D call. Germline loops: CDR1 MNHEY, CDR2 SVGEGT. The CDR3 loop spans 12 amino acids. V was cut by 8 bases and J by 2 bases, with 10 bases left in between. The CDR3 nucleotides are TGTGCCAGCGTTTCAGCGACCTACGAGCAGTACTTC. Translation gives CASVSATYEQYF.

The rearrangement uses TRBV5-1 and TRBJ2-7, with 11 bases matching TRBD2. The ends lost 4 bases at V and 3 bases at J; junction bases unmatched: 6. Looked up from germline, CDR1 is SGHRS and CDR2 is YFSETQ. The CDR3 has 15 residues. Here the CDR3 DNA reads TGCGCCAGCAGCACAGGGACTAGCGGCGACTACGAGCAGTACTTC. Its translation: CASSTGTSGDYEQYF.

The CDR3 sequence is CASSGELGSVNQPQHF. The CDR3 DNA reads TGTGCCAGTAGCGGCGAATTGGGTAGCGTCAATCAGCCCCAGCATTTT. V gene TRBV19 combines with J gene TRBJ1-5; D gene unclear. V was trimmed by 6 bases and J by 3 bases, leaving 18 bases between them. This CDR3 is built from 16 residues. Germline V CDR1 and CDR2: LNHDA, SQIVND (reference sequence). The full variable domain, completed using reference TRBV19 and TRBJ1-5, is DGGITQSPKYLFRKEGQNVTLSCEQNLNHDAMYWYRQDPGQGLRLIYYSQIVNDFQKGDIAEGYSVSREKKESFPLTVTSAQKNPTAFYLCASSGELGSVNQPQHFGDGTRLSIL.

V and J are TRBV4-1 and TRBJ2-1, with 11 bases aligning to TRBD2. V dropped 3 bases and J dropped 0; count of bases not matched to a gene: 7. Germline values: CDR1 MGHRA, CDR2 YSYEKL. This CDR3 is built from 18 residues. The DNA for the CDR3 is TGCGCCAGCAGCCAGGGACTAGCGGTCTTTAGCTCCTACAATGAGCAGTTCTTC. Protein product: CASSQGLAVFSSYNEQFF.

The gene calls are TRBV7-2 and TRBJ2-2; TRBD2 agrees at 8 bases. J lost 7 bases, V lost 4 bases, and 11 bases had no gene match. CDR1 and CDR2 (germline): SGHTA, FQGNSA. The CDR3 contains 16 residues. In DNA form, the CDR3 reads TGTGCCAGCAGCTCCCTAAGCGGGAGAGTGGGCGGGGAGCTGTTTTTT. Protein: CASSSLSGRVGGELFF.

This clonotype has a single count. The chain couples TRBV29-1 to TRBJ2-1; D gene ambiguous. The CDR3 has 13 amino acids. Germline-derived CDR1 and CDR2 are SQVTM and ANQGSEA. Trimming removed 2 bases from V and 4 bases from J, with 9 bases in between. The CDR3 loop is CSVETGLYNEQFF. The CDR3, as DNA: TGCAGCGTTGAAACCGGGTTGTACAATGAGCAGTTCTTC.

The gene calls are TRBV18 and TRBJ2-5; a weak D match, TRBD2 (6 bases). Trimming removed 8 bases from V and 0 bases from J, with 10 bases in between. The germline V gene encodes CDR1 KGHSH and CDR2 LQKENI. This CDR3 has 13 amino acids. The CDR3 protein is CASPRGDQETQYF. DNA for the CDR3: TGTGCCAGCCCCCGCGGGGACCAAGAGACCCAGTACTTC.

The chain links TRBV7-2 to TRBJ2-5, with 8 nucleotides matching TRBD1. Germline-derived CDR1 and CDR2 are SGHTA and FQGNSA. The CDR3 has 13 residues. Losses at the gene ends were 5 bases for V and 5 bases for J; bases not matched to a gene: 4. The CDR3 DNA sequence: TGTGCCAGCAGCCGGGGACAGGCCGAGACCCAGTACTTC. Protein product: CASSRGQAETQYF.

The chain joins TRBV5-4 to TRBJ2-1; 7 bases agree with TRBD2. The CDR3 has 16 residues. Unmatched junction bases numbered 7, after V lost 2 bases and J lost 2 bases. Germline lookup yields CDR1 SGHNT and CDR2 YYREEE (reference sequence). The CDR3 spells CASSFTRLAAYNEQFF. As DNA, the CDR3 is TGTGCCAGCAGCTTCACCCGACTAGCTGCCTACAATGAGCAGTTCTTC.

This clonotype was seen a few times. The chain links TRBV29-1 to TRBJ2-7; 7 positions agree with TRBD1. With 3 bases clipped from V and 4 bases from J, the junction kept 12 bases outside the gene matches. Germline V gene lookup returns CDR1 SQVTM and CDR2 ANQGSEA. The CDR3 spans 15 residues. The CDR3, as DNA: TGCAGCGTTGATGTCGGGGACAGATACTGTTACGAGCAGTACTTC. It specifies CSVDVGDRYCYEQYF.

CDR3 in amino acids: CASSQDKGNEKLFF. Here the CDR3 DNA reads TGTGCCAGCAGCCAGGACAAGGGGAATGAAAAACTGTTTTTT. The gene calls are TRBV7-9 and TRBJ1-4, with D tentatively TRBD1 (5 bases). CDR1 is SEHNR, CDR2 FQNEAQ, per germline (reference sequence). The CDR3 runs 14 residues. Trimming took 5 bases from V and 5 from J, leaving 12 bases between them.

This clonotype was seen a single time. This rearrangement joins TRBV5-4 to TRBJ2-7; unclear D gene. Germline CDR1 and CDR2: SGHNT and YYREEE (reference sequence). This CDR3 is built from 14 residues. The germline V and J ends were trimmed by 3 bases and 1 base, with 11 bases remaining between them. CDR3 DNA sequence: TGTGCCAGCAGCTACGACCAGATTTCCTACGAGCAGTACTTC. As protein: CASSYDQISYEQYF.

The chain carries TRBV3-1 and TRBJ2-2; D is perhaps TRBD2 (6 bases). Trimming removed 2 bases at V and 0 bases at J, with 13 bases between. The CDR3 covers 17 residues. Per the germline V gene, CDR1 is LGHDT and CDR2 is YNNKEL (reference sequence). The CDR3 sequence: CASSQTRGTANTGELFF. The CDR3 nucleotides read TGTGCCAGCAGCCAAACACGCGGGACCGCGAACACCGGGGAGCTGTTTTTT.

The chain combines TRBV27 with TRBJ2-5, with 9 bases identical to TRBD1. The CDR3 length is 13 residues. The V and J ends lost 8 bases and 5 bases, in that order; junction bases with no gene match: 6. Per the germline V gene, CDR1 is MNHEY and CDR2 is SMNVEV (reference sequence). The DNA of the CDR3 is TGTGCCAGCGGGACAGGGCTAATGGAGACCCAGTACTTC. Its protein product is CASGTGLMETQYF.

The table lists this clonotype with a few counts. The chain is built from TRBV7-2 and TRBJ2-1, with D hard to call. V was shortened by 4 bases and J by 4 bases, with 8 bases between the two germline ends. The CDR3 contains 13 residues. Germline lookup yields CDR1 SGHTA and CDR2 FQGNSA. CDR3 in DNA: TGTGCCAGCAGCTCCCAACGTTACAATGAGCAGTTCTTC. It encodes CASSSQRYNEQFF.

This clonotype is a singleton in its sample. The CDR3 region has the DNA TGTGCCAGCACCCTTCGCCCGGGGTATGAAAAACTGTTTTTT. It yields the protein CASTLRPGYEKLFF. This chain links TRBV12-3 or TRBV12-4 with TRBJ1-4; D gene unclear. This CDR3 has 14 residues. Trimming stripped 7 bases from V and 6 bases from J, with 15 bases between.

The chain joins TRBV20-1 to TRBJ1-1; D might be TRBD1 (5 bases). The length of the CDR3 is 15 residues. V lost 6 bases and J 4 bases, leaving 21 bases between the germline ends. Germline assignment: CDR1 DFQATT and CDR2 SNEGSKA (reference sequence). The CDR3 DNA is TGCAGTGCAGGGGACCGGGCTCGCCGCGGCACTGAAGCTTTCTTT. This gives the protein CSAGDRARRGTEAFF.

This chain links TRBV16 with TRBJ2-2, with D unclear. V was trimmed by 4 bases and J by 7 bases, leaving 10 bases between them. Germline V gives CDR1 KGHSY, CDR2 FQNENV. There are 13 residues in the CDR3. This chain's CDR3 is CASSPFSNGELFF. Written as DNA, the CDR3 is TGTGCCAGCAGCCCATTCTCCAACGGGGAGCTGTTTTTT.

V gene TRBV7-8 combines with J gene TRBJ2-7; 9 positions match TRBD2. Trimming at V came to 1 base and at J to 3 bases, leaving 13 bases not matched to a gene. CDR3 length: 18 amino acids. Per germline, CDR1 SGHVS and CDR2 FQNEAQ. This chain's CDR3 is CASSLVGTSSTFVYEQYF. The CDR3 DNA sequence: TGTGCCAGCAGCTTAGTTGGGACTAGCTCAACGTTCGTCTACGAGCAGTACTTC.

The rearrangement joins TRBV27 to TRBJ2-1; 7 bases fit TRBD2. Germline values: CDR1 MNHEY, CDR2 SMNVEV (reference sequence). V lost 5 bases and J lost 7; bases outside the gene matches: 8. CDR3 length: 14 amino acids. CDR3 bases: TGTGCCAGCAGTCCGCGGGAGTCGAGTAATGAGCAGTTCTTC. It yields the protein CASSPRESSNEQFF.